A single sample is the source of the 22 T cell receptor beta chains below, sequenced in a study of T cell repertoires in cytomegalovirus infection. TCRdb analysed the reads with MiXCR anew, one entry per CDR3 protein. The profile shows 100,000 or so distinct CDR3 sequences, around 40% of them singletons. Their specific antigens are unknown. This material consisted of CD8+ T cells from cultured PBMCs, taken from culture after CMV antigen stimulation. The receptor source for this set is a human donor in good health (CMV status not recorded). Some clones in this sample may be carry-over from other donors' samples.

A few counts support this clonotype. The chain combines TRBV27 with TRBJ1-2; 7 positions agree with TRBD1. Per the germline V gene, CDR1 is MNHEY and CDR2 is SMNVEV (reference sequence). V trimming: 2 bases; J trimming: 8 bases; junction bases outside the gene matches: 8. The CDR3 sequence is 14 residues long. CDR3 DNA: TGTGCCAGCAGTTTAAGGGACAGTCGAGGGGGCTACACCTTC. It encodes CASSLRDSRGGYTF.

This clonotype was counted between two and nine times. CDR3 sequence: CSVEDLGLAGNEQFF. The CDR3 DNA sequence: TGCAGCGTTGAAGATTTGGGACTAGCGGGAAATGAGCAGTTCTTC. The rearrangement joins TRBV29-1 to TRBJ2-1; 13 bases agree with TRBD2. The V and J ends lost 0 bases and 7 bases, in that order; junction bases with no gene match: 3. The CDR3 totals 15 residues. CDR1 is SQVTM and CDR2 is ANQGSEA in the germline V gene.

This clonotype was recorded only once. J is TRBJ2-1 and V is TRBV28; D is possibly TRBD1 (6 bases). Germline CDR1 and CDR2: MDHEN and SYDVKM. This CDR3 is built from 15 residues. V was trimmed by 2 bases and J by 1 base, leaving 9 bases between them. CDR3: CASSLEGVSYNEQFF. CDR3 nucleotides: TGTGCCAGCAGTTTAGAGGGGGTATCCTACAATGAGCAGTTCTTC.

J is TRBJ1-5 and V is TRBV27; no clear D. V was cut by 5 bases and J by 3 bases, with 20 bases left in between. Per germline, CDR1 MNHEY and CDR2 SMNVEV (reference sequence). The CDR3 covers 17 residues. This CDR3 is CASSTNPPPGNNQPQHF. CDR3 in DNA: TGTGCCAGCAGTACGAACCCTCCTCCGGGAAACAATCAGCCCCAGCATTTT.

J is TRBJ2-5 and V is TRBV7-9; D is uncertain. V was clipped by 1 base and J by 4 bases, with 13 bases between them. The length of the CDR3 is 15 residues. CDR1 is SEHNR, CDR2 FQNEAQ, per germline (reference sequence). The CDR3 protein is CASSLVIGLRETQYF. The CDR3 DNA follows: TGTGCCAGCAGCTTAGTAATAGGCCTCCGAGAGACCCAGTACTTC.

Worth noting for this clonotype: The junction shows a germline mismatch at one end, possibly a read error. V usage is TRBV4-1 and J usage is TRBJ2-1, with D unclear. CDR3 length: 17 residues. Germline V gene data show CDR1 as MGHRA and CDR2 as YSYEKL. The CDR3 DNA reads TGTGCCAGCAGCCAGAAGACGGACGCTCAGTACAGTAATGAGCAGTTCTTC. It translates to CASSQKTDAQYSNEQFF.

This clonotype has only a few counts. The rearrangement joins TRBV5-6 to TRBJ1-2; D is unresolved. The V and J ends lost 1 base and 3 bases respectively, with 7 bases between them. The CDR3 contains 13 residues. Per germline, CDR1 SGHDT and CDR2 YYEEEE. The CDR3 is CASSLPGDYGYTF. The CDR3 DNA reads TGTGCCAGCAGCTTGCCTGGGGACTATGGCTACACCTTC. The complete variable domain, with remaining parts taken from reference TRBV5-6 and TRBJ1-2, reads DAGVTQSPTHLIKTRGQQVTLRCSPKSGHDTVSWYQQALGQGPQFIFQYYEEEERQRGNFPDRFSGHQFPNYSSELNVNALLLGDSALYLCASSLPGDYGYTFGSGTRLTVV.

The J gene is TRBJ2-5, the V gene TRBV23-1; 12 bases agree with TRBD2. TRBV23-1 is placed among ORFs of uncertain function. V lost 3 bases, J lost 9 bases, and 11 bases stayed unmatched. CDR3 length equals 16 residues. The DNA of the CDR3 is TGCGCCAGCAGTCAGGCTAGCGGGGGGGCCGAGTTGGCCCAGTACTTC. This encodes CASSQASGGAELAQYF.

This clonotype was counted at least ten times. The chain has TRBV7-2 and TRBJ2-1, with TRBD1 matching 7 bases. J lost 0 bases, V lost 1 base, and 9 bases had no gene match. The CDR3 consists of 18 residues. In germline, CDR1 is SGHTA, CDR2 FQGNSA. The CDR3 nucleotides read TGTGCCAGCAGCTTAGGGACAGGCAGCCTGAGCTCCTACAATGAGCAGTTCTTC. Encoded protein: CASSLGTGSLSSYNEQFF.

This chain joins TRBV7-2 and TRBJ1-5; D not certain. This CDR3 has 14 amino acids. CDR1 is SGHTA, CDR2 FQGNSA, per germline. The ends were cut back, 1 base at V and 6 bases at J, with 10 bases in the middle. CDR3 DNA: TGTGCCAGCAGCTTAGGAGGGCTCGGTCAGCCCCAGCATTTT. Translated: CASSLGGLGQPQHF. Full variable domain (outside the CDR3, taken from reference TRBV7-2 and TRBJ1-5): GAGVSQSPSNKVTEKGKDVELRCDPISGHTALYWYRQSLGQGLEFLIYFQGNSAPDKSGLPSDRFSAERTGGSVSTLTIQRTQQEDSAVYLCASSLGGLGQPQHFGDGTRLSIL.

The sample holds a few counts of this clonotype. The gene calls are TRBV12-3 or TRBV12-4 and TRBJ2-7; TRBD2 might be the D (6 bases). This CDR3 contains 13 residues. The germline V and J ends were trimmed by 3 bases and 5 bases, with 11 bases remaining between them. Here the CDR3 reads CASSFGGLNEQYF. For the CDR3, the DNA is TGTGCCAGCAGTTTTGGAGGGTTGAACGAGCAGTACTTC.

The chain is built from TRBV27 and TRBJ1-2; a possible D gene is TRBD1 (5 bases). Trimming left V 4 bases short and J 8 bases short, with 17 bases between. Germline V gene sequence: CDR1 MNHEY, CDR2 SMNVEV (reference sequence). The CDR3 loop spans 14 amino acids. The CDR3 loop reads CASSSSLRARGYTF. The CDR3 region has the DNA TGTGCCAGCAGTTCCTCCCTCAGGGCTAGGGGCTACACCTTC.

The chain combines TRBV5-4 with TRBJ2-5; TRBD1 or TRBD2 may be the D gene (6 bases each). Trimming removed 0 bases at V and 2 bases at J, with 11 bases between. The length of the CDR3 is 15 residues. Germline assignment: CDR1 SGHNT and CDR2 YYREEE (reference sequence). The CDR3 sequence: CASSLGTAGQETQYF. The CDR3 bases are TGTGCCAGCAGCTTGGGGACAGCGGGTCAAGAGACCCAGTACTTC.

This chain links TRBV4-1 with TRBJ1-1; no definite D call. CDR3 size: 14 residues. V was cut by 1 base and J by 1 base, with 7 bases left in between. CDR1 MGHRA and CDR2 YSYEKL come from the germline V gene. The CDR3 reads CASSQAGGNTEAFF. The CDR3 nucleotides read TGCGCCAGCAGCCAAGCTGGCGGGAACACTGAAGCTTTCTTT.

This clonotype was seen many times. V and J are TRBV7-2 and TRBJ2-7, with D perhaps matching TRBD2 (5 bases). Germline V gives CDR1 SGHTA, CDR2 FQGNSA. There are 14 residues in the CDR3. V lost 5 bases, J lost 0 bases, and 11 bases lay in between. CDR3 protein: CASSPVGSSYEQYF. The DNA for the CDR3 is TGTGCCAGCAGCCCCGTGGGGAGCTCCTACGAGCAGTACTTC.

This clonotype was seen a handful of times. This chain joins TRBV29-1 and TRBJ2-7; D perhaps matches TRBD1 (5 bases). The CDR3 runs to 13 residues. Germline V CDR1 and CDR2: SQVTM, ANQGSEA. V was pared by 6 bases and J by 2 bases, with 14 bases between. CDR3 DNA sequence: TGCAGCGTGGAGACACAGGAGACCTACGAGCAGTACTTC. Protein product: CSVETQETYEQYF.

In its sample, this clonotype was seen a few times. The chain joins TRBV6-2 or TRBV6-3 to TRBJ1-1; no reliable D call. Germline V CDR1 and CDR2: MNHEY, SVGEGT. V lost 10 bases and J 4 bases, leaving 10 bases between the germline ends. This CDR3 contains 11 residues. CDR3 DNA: TGTGCCACTGTGCTGGGCACTGAAGCTTTCTTT. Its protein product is CATVLGTEAFF.

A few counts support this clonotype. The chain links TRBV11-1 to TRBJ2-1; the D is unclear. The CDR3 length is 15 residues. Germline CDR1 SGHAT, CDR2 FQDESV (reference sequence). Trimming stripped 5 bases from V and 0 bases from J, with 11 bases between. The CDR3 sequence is CASSQTLSSYNEQFF. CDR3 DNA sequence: TGTGCCAGCAGCCAAACCTTGAGCTCCTACAATGAGCAGTTCTTC.

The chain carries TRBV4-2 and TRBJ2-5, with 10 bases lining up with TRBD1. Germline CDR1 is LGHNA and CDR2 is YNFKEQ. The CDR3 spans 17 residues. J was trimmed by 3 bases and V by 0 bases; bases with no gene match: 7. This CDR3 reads CASSQDGGGTGEETQYF. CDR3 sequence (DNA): TGTGCCAGCAGCCAAGATGGAGGGGGGACAGGGGAAGAGACCCAGTACTTC.

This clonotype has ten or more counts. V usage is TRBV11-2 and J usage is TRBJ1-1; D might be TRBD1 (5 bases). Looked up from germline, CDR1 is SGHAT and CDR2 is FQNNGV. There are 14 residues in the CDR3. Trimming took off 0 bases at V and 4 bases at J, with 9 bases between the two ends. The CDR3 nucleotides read TGTGCCAGCAGCTTAGAGGTGGGGCTCACTGAAGCTTTCTTT. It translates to CASSLEVGLTEAFF.

The CDR3 nucleotides are TGTGCCAGCAGTTACGCCGGGAATAGCAATCAGCCCCAGCATTTT. This encodes CASSYAGNSNQPQHF. This sequence joins TRBV6-6 and TRBJ1-5, with D hard to call. V gave up 2 bases and J gave up 0 bases, with 8 bases separating them. The germline gives CDR1 MNHNY, CDR2 SVGAGI (reference sequence). The CDR3 consists of 15 residues.

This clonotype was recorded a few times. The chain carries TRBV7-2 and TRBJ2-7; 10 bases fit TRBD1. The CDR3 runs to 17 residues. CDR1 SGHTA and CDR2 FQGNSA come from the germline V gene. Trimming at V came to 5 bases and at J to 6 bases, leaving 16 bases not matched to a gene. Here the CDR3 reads CASSPTEHPGQGFEQYF. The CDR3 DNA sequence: TGTGCCAGCAGCCCAACAGAGCACCCGGGACAGGGGTTCGAGCAGTACTTC.